A selection of T cell receptor beta chains follows, all from one sample in a study of blood T cell repertoires in COVID-19. The protocol was immunoSEQ multiplex PCR, while the TCRdb copy is restricted to in-frame clones and leaves out a portion. The repertoire includes some 350,000 clones, roughly 90% of them detected once, and approximately 3% sits in the top ten. Sequences were obtained from peripheral blood. The receptors stem from a woman aged 25-40 years with COVID-19, enrolled during active disease. CDR3s include the opening cysteine and the closing phenylalanine or tryptophan. The order of the fields is V gene, J gene, clone size, D gene, CDR3 protein, CDR3 DNA. The D gene is left open where the match is weak. Expanded clones get a size class; other rows say once, few or many, or leave the size out.

v_gene: TRBV20-1
j_gene: TRBJ1-5
abundance: few
d_gene: .
CDR3aa: CSAKGNQPQHF
CDR3nt: TGCAGTGCTAAGGGGAATCAGCCCCAGCATTTT

v_gene: TRBV5-1
j_gene: TRBJ2-3
abundance: .
d_gene: TRBD1
CDR3aa: CASSFDRVADTQYF
CDR3nt: TGCGCCAGCAGCTTCGACAGGGTCGCAGATACGCAGTATTTT

v_gene: TRBV19
j_gene: TRBJ1-2
abundance: .
d_gene: .
CDR3aa: CASSRTTGYGYTF
CDR3nt: TGTGCCAGTAGTAGAACGACAGGATATGGCTACACCTTC

v_gene: TRBV28
j_gene: TRBJ2-7
abundance: .
d_gene: TRBD1
CDR3aa: CASRGDREVDEQYF
CDR3nt: TGTGCCAGCAGGGGGGACAGGGAGGTCGACGAGCAGTACTTC

v_gene: TRBV19
j_gene: TRBJ1-6
abundance: .
d_gene: .
CDR3aa: CASSLEPRDSPLHF
CDR3nt: TGTGCCAGTAGCCTGGAGCCGAGGGATTCACCCCTCCACTTT

v_gene: TRBV10-2
j_gene: TRBJ2-1
abundance: .
d_gene: .
CDR3aa: CASSVQYNEQFF
CDR3nt: TGCGCCAGCAGTGTACAGTACAATGAGCAGTTCTTC

v_gene: TRBV13
j_gene: TRBJ1-3
abundance: .
d_gene: TRBD1
CDR3aa: CASSPWDRGYTIYF
CDR3nt: TGTGCCAGCAGCCCCTGGGACAGGGGTTACACCATATATTTT

v_gene: TRBV19
j_gene: TRBJ1-2
abundance: .
d_gene: .
CDR3aa: CASSTRRNYGYTF
CDR3nt: TGTGCCAGTAGCACTAGAAGAAACTATGGCTACACCTTC

v_gene: TRBV7-2
j_gene: TRBJ1-6
abundance: .
d_gene: TRBD1
CDR3aa: CASRQGVYNSPLHF
CDR3nt: TGTGCCAGCCGACAGGGAGTCTATAATTCACCCCTCCACTTT

v_gene: TRBV7-9
j_gene: TRBJ1-2
abundance: few
d_gene: .
CDR3aa: CASSLSGEGGYTF
CDR3nt: TGTGCCAGCAGCTTATCGGGGGAAGGAGGCTACACCTTC

v_gene: TRBV4-2
j_gene: TRBJ2-1
abundance: .
d_gene: TRBD2
CDR3aa: CASSPSAGGYYNEQFF
CDR3nt: TGTGCCAGCAGCCCCTCCGCGGGGGGGTATTACAATGAGCAGTTCTTC

v_gene: TRBV5-6
j_gene: TRBJ2-1
abundance: .
d_gene: TRBD2
CDR3aa: CASSFGLAPLSSYNEQFF
CDR3nt: TGTGCCAGCAGCTTCGGACTAGCCCCTCTGAGCTCCTACAATGAGCAGTTCTTC

v_gene: TRBV11-3
j_gene: TRBJ1-2
abundance: .
d_gene: .
CDR3aa: CASGATGWGYTF
CDR3nt: TGTGCCAGTGGGGCTACAGGGTGGGGCTACACCTTC

v_gene: TRBV14
j_gene: TRBJ2-3
abundance: .
d_gene: .
CDR3aa: CASSPYRTDTQYF
CDR3nt: TGTGCCAGCAGCCCCTATAGAACAGATACGCAGTATTTT

v_gene: TRBV29-1
j_gene: TRBJ2-2
abundance: .
d_gene: .
CDR3aa: CSARVREVTGELFF
CDR3nt: TGCAGCGCACGGGTCCGGGAAGTTACCGGGGAGCTGTTTTTT

v_gene: TRBV4-3
j_gene: TRBJ2-2
abundance: once
d_gene: .
CDR3aa: CASSQDRNTGELFF
CDR3nt: TGCGCCAGCAGCCAAGATCGGAACACCGGGGAGCTGTTTTTT

v_gene: TRBV10-3
j_gene: TRBJ2-1
abundance: once
d_gene: .
CDR3aa: CAISEVPEIHNEQFF
CDR3nt: TGTGCCATCAGTGAGGTGCCAGAAATACACAATGAGCAGTTCTTC

v_gene: TRBV29-1
j_gene: TRBJ2-5
abundance: .
d_gene: TRBD2
CDR3aa: CSAWTRQEEETQYF
CDR3nt: TGCAGCGCCTGGACTAGGCAGGAGGAGGAGACCCAGTACTTC

v_gene: TRBV7-2
j_gene: TRBJ1-3
abundance: .
d_gene: .
CDR3aa: CASSSRVGAGGNTIYF
CDR3nt: TGTGCCAGCAGCTCCCGGGTGGGGGCCGGTGGAAACACCATATATTTT

v_gene: TRBV14
j_gene: TRBJ2-1
abundance: .
d_gene: .
CDR3aa: CASSQVGATDYSLSYNEQFF
CDR3nt: TGTGCCAGCAGCCAAGTGGGGGCGACAGATTATTCCCTCTCCTACAATGAGCAGTTCTTC

v_gene: TRBV5-4
j_gene: TRBJ1-2
abundance: once
d_gene: .
CDR3aa: CASSSSGVGSGTLYGFYTF
CDR3nt: TGTGCCAGCAGCTCTTCAGGGGTTGGATCTGGCACCCTCTATGGCTTCTACACCTTC

v_gene: TRBV19
j_gene: TRBJ1-5
abundance: .
d_gene: TRBD1
CDR3aa: CASSGTGGSQPQHF
CDR3nt: TGTGCCAGTAGCGGGACAGGGGGGAGTCAGCCCCAGCATTTT